The entry below gives a single TCR beta chain sequence along with its context. Trimming cost V 0 bases and J 2 bases, with 9 bases left between them. This CDR3 region has 14 residues. The germline V gene has CDR1 SGHKS and CDR2 YYEKEE (reference sequence). In the authors' workflow: From reference gene primer amplification, estimates of nucleated cell counts were derived. Some clones are missing from TCRdb's copy, which holds only in-frame ones; the method was immunoSEQ multiplex PCR. V, J and clone size reflect that table, while D and trimming were determined from the DNA. Altogether fewer than 70,000 clones are present, 84% being singletons, with the ten largest covering 7.5% to 10%. These data are taken from a study of blood T cell repertoires in COVID-19. Overall study: The analysed material was cDNA or gDNA that came from T cells, B-cell-depleted T cells, or PBMCs.

The rearrangement uses TRBV5-5 and TRBJ2-7, with no clear D. Sequenced sample: peripheral blood. The origin of this receptor is a man aged 50-59 years with active COVID-19. CDR3 nucleotides: TGTGCCAGCAGCTTGGCAGGCCAGGCCTACGAGCAGTACTTC. As protein: CASSLAGQAYEQYF.